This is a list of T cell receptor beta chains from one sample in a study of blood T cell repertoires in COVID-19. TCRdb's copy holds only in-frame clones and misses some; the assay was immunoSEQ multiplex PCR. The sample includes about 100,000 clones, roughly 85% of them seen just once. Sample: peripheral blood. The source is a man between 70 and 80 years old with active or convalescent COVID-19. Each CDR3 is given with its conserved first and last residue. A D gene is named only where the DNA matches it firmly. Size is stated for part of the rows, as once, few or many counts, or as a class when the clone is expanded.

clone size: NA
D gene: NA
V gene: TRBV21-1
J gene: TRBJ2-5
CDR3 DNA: TGTGCCAGCAGTCAACCACAGGGGGAAGAGACCCAGTACTTC
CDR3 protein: CASSQPQGEETQYF

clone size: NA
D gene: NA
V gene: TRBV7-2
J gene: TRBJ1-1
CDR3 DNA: TGTGCCAGCAGCTTAGCTGGGCAACCACTGGTAGCTTTCTTT
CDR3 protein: CASSLAGQPLVAFF

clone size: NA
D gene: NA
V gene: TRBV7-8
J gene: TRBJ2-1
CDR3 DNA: TGTGCCAGCAGCCCCAGGGGAAGGGGGGGCCTCACCTACAATGAGCAGTTCTTC
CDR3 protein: CASSPRGRGGLTYNEQFF

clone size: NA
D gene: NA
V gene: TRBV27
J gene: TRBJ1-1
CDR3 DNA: TGTGCCAGCAACGAAGGGGGGGCGCGTAGGAACACTGAAGCTTTCTTT
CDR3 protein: CASNEGGARRNTEAFF

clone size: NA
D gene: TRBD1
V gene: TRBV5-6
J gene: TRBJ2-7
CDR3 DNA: TGTGCCAGCAGAGACCTGGACAGGGGACCCTACGAGCAGTACTTC
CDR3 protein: CASRDLDRGPYEQYF

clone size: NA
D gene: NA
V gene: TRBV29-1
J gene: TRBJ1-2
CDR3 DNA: TGCAGCGTTGAAGTCTCCTCCTATGGCTACACCTTC
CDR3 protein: CSVEVSSYGYTF

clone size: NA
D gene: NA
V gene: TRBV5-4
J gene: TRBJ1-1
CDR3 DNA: TGTGCCAGCAGCTTACGACAGCCCCACGGCTGGACTGAAGCTTTCTTT
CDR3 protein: CASSLRQPHGWTEAFF

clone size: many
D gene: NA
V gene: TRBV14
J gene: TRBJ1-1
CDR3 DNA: TGTGCCAGCAGCCAAGTTGCAGGGAACACTGAAGCTTTCTTT
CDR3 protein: CASSQVAGNTEAFF

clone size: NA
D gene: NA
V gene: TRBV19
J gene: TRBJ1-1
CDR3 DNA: TGTGCCAGTAGTATCGGAACAGTCACTGAAGCTTTCTTT
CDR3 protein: CASSIGTVTEAFF

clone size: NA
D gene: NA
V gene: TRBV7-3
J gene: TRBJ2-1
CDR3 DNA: TGTGCCAGCAGCTTAAGCGGGACGAGCTCCTACAATGAGCAGTTCTTC
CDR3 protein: CASSLSGTSSYNEQFF

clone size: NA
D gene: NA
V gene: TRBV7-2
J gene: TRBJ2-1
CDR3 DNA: TGTGCCAGCAGCTTAATGAGGGGGGGCCTCTACAATGAGCAGTTCTTC
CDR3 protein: CASSLMRGGLYNEQFF

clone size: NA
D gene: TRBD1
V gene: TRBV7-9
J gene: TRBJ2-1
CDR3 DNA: TGTGCCAGCAGCCAGAGGACAGGGGCTTTCTACAATGAGCAGTTCTTC
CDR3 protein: CASSQRTGAFYNEQFF